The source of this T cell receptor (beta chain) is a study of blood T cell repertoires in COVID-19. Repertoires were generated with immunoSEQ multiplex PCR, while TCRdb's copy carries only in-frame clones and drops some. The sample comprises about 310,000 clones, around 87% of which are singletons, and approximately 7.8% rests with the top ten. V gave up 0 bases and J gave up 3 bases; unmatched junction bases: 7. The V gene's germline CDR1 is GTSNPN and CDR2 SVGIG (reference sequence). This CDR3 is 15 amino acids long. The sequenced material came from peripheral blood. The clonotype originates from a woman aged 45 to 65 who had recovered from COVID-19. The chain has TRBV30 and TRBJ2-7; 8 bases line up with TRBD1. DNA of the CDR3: TGTGCCTGGAGTGTTATTGGCAGGGGGCTCTACGAGCAGTACTTC. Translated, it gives CAWSVIGRGLYEQYF.